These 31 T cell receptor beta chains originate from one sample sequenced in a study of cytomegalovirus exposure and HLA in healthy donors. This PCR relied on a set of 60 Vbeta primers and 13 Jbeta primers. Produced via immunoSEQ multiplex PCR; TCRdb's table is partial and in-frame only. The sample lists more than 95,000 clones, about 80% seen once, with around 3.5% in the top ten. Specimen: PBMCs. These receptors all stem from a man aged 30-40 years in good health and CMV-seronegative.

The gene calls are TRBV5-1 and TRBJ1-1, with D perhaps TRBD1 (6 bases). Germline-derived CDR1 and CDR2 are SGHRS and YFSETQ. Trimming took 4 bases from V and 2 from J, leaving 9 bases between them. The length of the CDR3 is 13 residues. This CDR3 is CASSLDRNTEAFF. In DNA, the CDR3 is TGCGCCAGCAGCCTGGACAGAAACACTGAAGCTTTCTTT.

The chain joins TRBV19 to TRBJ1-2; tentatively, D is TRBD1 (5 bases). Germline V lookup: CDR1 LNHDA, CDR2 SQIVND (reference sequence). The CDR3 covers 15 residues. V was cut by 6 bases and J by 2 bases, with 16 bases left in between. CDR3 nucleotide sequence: TGTGCCAGTAGCCCGGGATTGGGGGGGAACTATGGCTACACCTTC. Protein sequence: CASSPGLGGNYGYTF. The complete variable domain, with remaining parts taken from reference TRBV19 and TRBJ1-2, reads DGGITQSPKYLFRKEGQNVTLSCEQNLNHDAMYWYRQDPGQGLRLIYYSQIVNDFQKGDIAEGYSVSREKKESFPLTVTSAQKNPTAFYLCASSPGLGGNYGYTFGSGTRLTVV.

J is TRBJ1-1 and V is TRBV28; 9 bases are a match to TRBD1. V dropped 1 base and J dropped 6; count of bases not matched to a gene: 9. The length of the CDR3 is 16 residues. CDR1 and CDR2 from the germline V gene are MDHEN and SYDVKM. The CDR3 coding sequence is TGTGCCAGCAGTTTATCTAAAGGGACAGGGTTGTCTGAAGCTTTCTTT. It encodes CASSLSKGTGLSEAFF.

The CDR3 region is CASQEPLGALNYYGYTF. The CDR3 coding sequence is TGTGCCAGCCAAGAACCGCTTGGGGCCCTAAATTACTATGGCTACACCTTC. J is TRBJ1-2 and V is TRBV28; a possible D gene is TRBD1 (5 bases). V lost 8 bases to trimming and J lost 3 bases, with 25 bases between them. Germline lookup yields CDR1 MDHEN and CDR2 SYDVKM. The CDR3 consists of 17 residues.

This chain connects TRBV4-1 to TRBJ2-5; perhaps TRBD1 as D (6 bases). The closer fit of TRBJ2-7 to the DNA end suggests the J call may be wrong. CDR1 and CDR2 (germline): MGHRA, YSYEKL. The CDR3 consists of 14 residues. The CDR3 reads CASPPGHRSYEQYF. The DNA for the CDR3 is TGCGCCAGTCCCCCGGGACACCGGTCCTACGAGCAGTACTTC.

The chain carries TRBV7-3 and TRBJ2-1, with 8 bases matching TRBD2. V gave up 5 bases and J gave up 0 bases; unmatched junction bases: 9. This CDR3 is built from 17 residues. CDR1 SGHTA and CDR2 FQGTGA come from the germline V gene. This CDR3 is CASSTRTSQSSYNEQFF. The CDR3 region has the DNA TGTGCCAGCAGCACTCGGACTAGCCAGAGCTCCTACAATGAGCAGTTCTTC.

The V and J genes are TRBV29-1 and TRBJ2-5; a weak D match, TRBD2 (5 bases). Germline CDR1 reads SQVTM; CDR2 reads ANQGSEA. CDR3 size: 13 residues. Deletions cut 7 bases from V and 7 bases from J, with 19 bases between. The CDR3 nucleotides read TGCAGCGAGACAACGCGGGCTCTGGGGACCCAGTACTTC. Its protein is CSETTRALGTQYF.

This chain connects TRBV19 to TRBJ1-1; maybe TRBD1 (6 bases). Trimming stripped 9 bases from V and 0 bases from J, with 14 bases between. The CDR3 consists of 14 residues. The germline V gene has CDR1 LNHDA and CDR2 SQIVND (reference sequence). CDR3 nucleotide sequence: TGTGCCAGCAGGACAGAATACATGAACACTGAAGCTTTCTTT. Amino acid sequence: CASRTEYMNTEAFF.

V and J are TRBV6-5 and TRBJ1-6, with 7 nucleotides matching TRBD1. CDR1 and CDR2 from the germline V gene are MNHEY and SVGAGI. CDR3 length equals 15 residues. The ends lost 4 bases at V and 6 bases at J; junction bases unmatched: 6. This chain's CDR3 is CASSSFDRVNSPLHF. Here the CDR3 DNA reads TGTGCCAGCAGTTCGTTCGACAGGGTTAATTCACCCCTCCACTTT.

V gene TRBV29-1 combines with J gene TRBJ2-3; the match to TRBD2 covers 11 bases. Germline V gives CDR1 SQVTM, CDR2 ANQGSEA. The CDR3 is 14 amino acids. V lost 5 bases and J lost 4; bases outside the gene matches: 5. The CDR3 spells CSVTISGRADTQYF. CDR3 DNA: TGCAGCGTTACTATTAGCGGGAGGGCAGATACGCAGTATTTT.

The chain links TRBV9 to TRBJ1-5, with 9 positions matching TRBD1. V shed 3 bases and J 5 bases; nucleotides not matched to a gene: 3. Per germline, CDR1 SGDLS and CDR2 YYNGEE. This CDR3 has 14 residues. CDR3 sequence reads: CASSDRDRDQPQHF. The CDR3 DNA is TGTGCCAGCAGCGACCGGGACAGGGATCAGCCCCAGCATTTT.

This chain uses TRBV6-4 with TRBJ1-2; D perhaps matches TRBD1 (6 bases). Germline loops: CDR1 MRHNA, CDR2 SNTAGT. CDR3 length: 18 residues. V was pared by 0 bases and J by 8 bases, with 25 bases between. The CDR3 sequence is CASSDSVTGSPAIGGYTF. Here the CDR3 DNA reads TGTGCCAGCAGTGACTCCGTTACAGGGTCCCCGGCCATTGGCGGCTACACCTTC.

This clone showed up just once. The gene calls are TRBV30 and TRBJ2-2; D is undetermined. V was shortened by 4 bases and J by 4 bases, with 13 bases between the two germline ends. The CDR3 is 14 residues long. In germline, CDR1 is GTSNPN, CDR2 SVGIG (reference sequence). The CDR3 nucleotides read TGTGCCTGGATAGAGTGGGCCGCCACCGGGGAGCTGTTTTTT. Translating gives CAWIEWAATGELFF.

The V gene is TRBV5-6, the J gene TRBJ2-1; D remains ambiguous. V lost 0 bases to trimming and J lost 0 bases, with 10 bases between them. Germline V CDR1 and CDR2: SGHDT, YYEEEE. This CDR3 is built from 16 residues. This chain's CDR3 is CASSLGLFTSYNEQFF. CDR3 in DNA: TGTGCCAGCAGCTTGGGACTTTTCACCTCCTACAATGAGCAGTTCTTC. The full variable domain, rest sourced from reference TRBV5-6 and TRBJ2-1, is DAGVTQSPTHLIKTRGQQVTLRCSPKSGHDTVSWYQQALGQGPQFIFQYYEEEERQRGNFPDRFSGHQFPNYSSELNVNALLLGDSALYLCASSLGLFTSYNEQFFGPGTRLTVL.

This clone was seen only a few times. CDR3 residues: CASSLAAAEQYF. Written as DNA, the CDR3 is TGTGCCAGCAGCTTGGCGGCGGCCGAGCAGTACTTC. The rearrangement joins TRBV5-6 to TRBJ2-7; no clear D gene. This CDR3 spans 12 amino acids. Trimming removed 0 bases at V and 6 bases at J, with 7 bases between. Germline CDR1 and CDR2: SGHDT and YYEEEE.

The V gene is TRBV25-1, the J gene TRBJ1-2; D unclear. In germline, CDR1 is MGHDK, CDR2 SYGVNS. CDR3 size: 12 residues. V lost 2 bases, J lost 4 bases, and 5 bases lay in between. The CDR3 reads CASSEVSYGYTF. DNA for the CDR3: TGTGCCAGCAGTGAAGTATCCTATGGCTACACCTTC.

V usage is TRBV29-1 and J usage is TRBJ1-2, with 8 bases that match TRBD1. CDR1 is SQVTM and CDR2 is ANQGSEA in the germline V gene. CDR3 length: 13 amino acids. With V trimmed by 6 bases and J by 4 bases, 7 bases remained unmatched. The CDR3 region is CSVPRTGSYGYTF. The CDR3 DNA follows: TGCAGCGTCCCTAGGACAGGGAGCTATGGCTACACCTTC. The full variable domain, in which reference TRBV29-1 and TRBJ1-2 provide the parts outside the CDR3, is SAVISQKPSRDICQRGTSLTIQCQVDSQVTMMFWYRQQPGQSLTLIATANQGSEATYESGFVIDKFPISRPNLTFSTLTVSNMSPEDSSIYLCSVPRTGSYGYTFGSGTRLTVV.

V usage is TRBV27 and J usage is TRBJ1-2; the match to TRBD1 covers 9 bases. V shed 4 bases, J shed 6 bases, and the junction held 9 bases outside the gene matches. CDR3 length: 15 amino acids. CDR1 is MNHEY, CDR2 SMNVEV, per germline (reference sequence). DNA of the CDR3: TGTGCCAGCAGTTCTAGGGGACAGGGACTCCATGGCTACACCTTC. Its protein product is CASSSRGQGLHGYTF.

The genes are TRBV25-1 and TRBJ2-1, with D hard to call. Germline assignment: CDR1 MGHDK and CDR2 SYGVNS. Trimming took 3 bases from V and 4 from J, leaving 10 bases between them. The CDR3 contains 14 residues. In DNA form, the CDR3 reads TGTGCCAGCAGTGACTACCGCATGTACAATGAGCAGTTCTTC. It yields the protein CASSDYRMYNEQFF.

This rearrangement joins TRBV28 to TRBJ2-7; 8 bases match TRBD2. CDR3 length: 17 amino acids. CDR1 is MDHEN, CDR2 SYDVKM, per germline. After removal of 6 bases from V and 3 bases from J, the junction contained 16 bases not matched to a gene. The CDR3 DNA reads TGTGCCAGCAGGCTGGGGGGTAGCGGGAAGGGGGGCTACGAGCAGTACTTC. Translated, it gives CASRLGGSGKGGYEQYF.

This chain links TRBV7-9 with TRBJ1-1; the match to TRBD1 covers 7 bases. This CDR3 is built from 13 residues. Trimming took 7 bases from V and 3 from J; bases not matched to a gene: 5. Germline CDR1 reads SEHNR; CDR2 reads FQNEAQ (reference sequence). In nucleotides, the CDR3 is TGTGCCAGCACCTACAGGGGCGACACTGAAGCTTTCTTT. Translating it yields CASTYRGDTEAFF.

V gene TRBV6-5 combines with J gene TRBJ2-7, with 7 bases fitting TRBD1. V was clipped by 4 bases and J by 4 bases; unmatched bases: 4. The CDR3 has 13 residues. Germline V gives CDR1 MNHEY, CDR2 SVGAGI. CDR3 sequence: CASSSTGYYEQYF. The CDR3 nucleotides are TGTGCCAGCAGTTCGACAGGGTATTACGAGCAGTACTTC.

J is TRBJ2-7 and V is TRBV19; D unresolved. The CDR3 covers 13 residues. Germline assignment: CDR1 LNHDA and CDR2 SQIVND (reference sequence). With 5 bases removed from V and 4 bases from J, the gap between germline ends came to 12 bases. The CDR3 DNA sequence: TGTGCCAGTAGTTTGTCTGGCCCTTACGAGCAGTACTTC. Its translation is CASSLSGPYEQYF.

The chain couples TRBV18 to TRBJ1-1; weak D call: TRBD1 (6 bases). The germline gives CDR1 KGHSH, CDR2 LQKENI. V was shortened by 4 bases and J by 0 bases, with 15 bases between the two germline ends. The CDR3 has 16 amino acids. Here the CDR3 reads CASSLYRDTLNTEAFF. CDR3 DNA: TGTGCCAGCTCACTTTACAGGGACACCCTGAACACTGAAGCTTTCTTT. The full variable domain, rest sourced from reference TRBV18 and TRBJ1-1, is NAGVMQNPRHLVRRRGQEARLRCSPMKGHSHVYWYRQLPEEGLKFMVYLQKENIIDESGMPKERFSAEFPKEGPSILRIQQVVRGDSAAYFCASSLYRDTLNTEAFFGQGTRLTVV.

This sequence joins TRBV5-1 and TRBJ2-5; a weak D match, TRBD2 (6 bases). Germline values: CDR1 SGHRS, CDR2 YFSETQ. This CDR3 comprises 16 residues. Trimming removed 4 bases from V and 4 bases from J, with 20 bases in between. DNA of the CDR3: TGCGCCAGCAGCCGATCGGGGGATTTGAGCTCAGAGACCCAGTACTTC. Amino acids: CASSRSGDLSSETQYF.

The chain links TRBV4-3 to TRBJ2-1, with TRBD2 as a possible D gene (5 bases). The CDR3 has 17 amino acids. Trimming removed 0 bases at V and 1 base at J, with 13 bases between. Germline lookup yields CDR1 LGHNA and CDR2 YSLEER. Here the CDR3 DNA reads TGCGCCAGCAGCCAAGAAACCCCTCGGGGATCCTACAATGAGCAGTTCTTC. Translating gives CASSQETPRGSYNEQFF.

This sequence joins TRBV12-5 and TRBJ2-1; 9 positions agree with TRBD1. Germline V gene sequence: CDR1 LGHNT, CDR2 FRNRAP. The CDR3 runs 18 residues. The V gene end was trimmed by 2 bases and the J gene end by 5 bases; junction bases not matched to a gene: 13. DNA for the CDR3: TGTGCTAGTGGTTTGCTCTCTACGGGACAGGGAATCCACAATGAGCAGTTCTTC. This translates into CASGLLSTGQGIHNEQFF.

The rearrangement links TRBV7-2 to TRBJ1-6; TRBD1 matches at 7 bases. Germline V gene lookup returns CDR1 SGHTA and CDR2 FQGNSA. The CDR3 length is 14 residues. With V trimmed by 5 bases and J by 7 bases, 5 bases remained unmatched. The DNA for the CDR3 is TGTGCCAGCAGCCAACCGGGACAGAATTCACCCCTCCACTTT. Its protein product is CASSQPGQNSPLHF.

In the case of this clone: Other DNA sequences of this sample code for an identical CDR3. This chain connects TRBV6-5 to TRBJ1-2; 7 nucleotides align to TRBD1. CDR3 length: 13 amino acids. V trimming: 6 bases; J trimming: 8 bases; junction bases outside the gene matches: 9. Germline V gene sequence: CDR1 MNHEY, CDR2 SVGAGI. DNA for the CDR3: TGTGCCAGCAGGATGATCGACAGGGCGGGCTACACCTTC. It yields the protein CASRMIDRAGYTF.

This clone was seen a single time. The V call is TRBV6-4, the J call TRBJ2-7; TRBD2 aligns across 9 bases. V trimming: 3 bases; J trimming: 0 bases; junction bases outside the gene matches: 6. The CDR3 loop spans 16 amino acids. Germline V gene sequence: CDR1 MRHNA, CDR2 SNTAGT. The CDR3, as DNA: TGTGCCAGCAGTGAAGGGACTAGCTGTTGCTCCTACGAGCAGTACTTC. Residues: CASSEGTSCCSYEQYF.

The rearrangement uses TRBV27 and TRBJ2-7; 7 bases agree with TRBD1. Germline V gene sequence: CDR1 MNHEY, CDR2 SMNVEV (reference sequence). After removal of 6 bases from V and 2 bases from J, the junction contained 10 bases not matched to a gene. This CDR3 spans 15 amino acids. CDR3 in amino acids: CASRRTGQNAYEQYF. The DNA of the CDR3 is TGTGCCAGCAGACGTACGGGACAGAACGCCTACGAGCAGTACTTC.